This T cell receptor beta chain was identified in a study of blood T cell repertoires in COVID-19. As for the study in general: COVID-19 samples from acute and convalescent phases originated in the United States, Italy and Spain. Sources were T cells, B-cell-depleted T cells, or PBMCs; the material itself was cDNA or gDNA.

Per the original data handling: Researchers report that nucleated cell counts were estimated from reference gene primer amplification. Repertoires were generated with immunoSEQ multiplex PCR, while TCRdb's copy carries only in-frame clones and drops some. The DNA was the basis for D and trimming; V, J and clone size are from that table. The table records 90,000 to 100,000 clones, 84% of them present only once. The CDR3 is 16 amino acids. V lost 4 bases and J 3 bases, leaving 18 bases between the germline ends. The germline CDR1 and CDR2 sequences are SGHNT and YYREEE (reference sequence). The source of this sequence is a man between 65 and 85 years old with active or convalescent COVID-19. Sequenced: peripheral blood. This sequence joins TRBV5-4 and TRBJ2-3; maybe TRBD2 (7 bases). CDR3 amino acids: CASSMGGTRGTDTQYF. In DNA form, the CDR3 reads TGTGCCAGCAGCATGGGGGGGACAAGGGGGACAGATACGCAGTATTTT.